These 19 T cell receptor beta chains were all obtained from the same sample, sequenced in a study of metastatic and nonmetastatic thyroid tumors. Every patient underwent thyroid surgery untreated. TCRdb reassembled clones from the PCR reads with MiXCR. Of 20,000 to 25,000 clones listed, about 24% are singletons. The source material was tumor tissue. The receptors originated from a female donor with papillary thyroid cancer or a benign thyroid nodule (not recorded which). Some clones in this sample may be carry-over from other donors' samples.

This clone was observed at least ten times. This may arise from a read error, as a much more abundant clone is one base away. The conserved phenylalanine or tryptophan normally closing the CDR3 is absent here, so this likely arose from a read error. The CDR3 nucleotides read TGTGCCAGTAGTATCTCGGCGATCCGGGAGCTGTTTTAT. It is translated as CASSISAIRELFY. The rearrangement links TRBV19 to TRBJ2-2, with unresolved D. This CDR3 is built from 13 residues. V was clipped by 3 bases and J by 9 bases, with 11 bases between them. Per germline, CDR1 LNHDA and CDR2 SQIVND (reference sequence).

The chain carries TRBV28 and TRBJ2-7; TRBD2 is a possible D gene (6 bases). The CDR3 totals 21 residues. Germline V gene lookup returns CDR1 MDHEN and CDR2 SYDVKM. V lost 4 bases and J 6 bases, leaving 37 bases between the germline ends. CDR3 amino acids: CASSSGLSGVCGPTELTEQYF. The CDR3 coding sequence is TGTGCCAGCAGTTCCGGACTATCGGGAGTTTGCGGGCCAACAGAACTAACCGAGCAGTACTTC.

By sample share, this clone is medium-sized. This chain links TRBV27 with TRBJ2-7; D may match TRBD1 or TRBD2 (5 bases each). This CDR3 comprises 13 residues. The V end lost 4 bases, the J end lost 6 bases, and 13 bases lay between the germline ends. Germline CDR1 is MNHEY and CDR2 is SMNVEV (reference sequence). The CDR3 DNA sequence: TGTGCCAGCAGTTGGGGGACGTCGGGCGAGCAGTACTTC. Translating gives CASSWGTSGEQYF.

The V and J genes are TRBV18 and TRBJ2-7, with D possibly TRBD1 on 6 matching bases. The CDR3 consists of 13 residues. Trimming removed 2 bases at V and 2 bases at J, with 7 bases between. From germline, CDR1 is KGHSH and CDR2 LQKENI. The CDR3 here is CASSPGQTYEQYF. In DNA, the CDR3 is TGTGCCAGCTCACCAGGACAGACCTACGAGCAGTACTTC.

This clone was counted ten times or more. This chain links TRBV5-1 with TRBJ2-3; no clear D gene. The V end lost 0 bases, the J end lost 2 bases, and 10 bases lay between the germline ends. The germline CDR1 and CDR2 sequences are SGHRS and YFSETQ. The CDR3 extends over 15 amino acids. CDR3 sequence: CASSLASAYTDTQYF. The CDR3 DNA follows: TGCGCCAGCAGCTTGGCCTCAGCCTACACAGATACGCAGTATTTT.

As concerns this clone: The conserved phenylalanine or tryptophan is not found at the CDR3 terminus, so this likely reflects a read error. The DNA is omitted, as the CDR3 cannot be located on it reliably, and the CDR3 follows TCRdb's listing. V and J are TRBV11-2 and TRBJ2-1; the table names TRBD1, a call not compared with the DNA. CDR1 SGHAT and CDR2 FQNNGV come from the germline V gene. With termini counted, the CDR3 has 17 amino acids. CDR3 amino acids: CASSLGPGQGMVNEHFS.

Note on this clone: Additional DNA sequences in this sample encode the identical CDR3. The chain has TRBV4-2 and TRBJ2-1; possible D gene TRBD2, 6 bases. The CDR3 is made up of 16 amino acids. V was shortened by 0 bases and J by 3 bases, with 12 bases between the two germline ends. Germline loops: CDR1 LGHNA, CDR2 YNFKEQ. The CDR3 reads CASSQELAEVYNEQFF. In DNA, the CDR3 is TGTGCCAGCAGCCAAGAACTAGCAGAAGTCTACAATGAGCAGTTCTTC.

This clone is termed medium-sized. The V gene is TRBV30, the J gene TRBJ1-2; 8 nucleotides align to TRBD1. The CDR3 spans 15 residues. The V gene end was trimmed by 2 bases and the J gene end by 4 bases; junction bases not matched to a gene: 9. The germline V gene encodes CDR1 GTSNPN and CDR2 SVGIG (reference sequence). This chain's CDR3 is CAWSNLDREAYGYTF. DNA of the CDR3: TGTGCCTGGAGTAACCTGGACAGGGAGGCCTATGGCTACACCTTC.

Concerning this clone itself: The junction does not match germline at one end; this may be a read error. The CDR3 region is CASIYSWRMFF. In nucleotides, the CDR3 is TGTGCCAGCATTTACTCGTGGCGTATGTTCTTC. The J gene is TRBJ2-1, the V gene TRBV6-5; D is unclear. Germline V gene lookup returns CDR1 MNHEY and CDR2 SVGAGI. The CDR3 contains 11 residues.

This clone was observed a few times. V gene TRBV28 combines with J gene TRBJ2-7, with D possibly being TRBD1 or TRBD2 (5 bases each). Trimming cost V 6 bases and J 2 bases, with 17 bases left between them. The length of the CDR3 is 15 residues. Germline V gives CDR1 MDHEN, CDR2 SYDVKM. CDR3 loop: CASRRPGPPAYEQYF. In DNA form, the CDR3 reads TGTGCCAGCAGACGGCCGGGACCACCGGCCTACGAGCAGTACTTC. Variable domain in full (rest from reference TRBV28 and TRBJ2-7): DVKVTQSSRYLVKRTGEKVFLECVQDMDHENMFWYRQDPGLGLRLIYFSYDVKMKEKGDIPEGYSVSREKKERFSLILESASTNQTSMYLCASRRPGPPAYEQYFGPGTRLTVT.

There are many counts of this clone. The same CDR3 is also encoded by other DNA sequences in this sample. The CDR3 DNA follows: TGTGCCAGCAGATATCTGGCGGGAGCAGGTTACAATGAGCAGTTCTTC. Its translation: CASRYLAGAGYNEQFF. V gene TRBV11-2 combines with J gene TRBJ2-1, with TRBD2 identical over 7 bases. Germline CDR1 is SGHAT and CDR2 is FQNNGV. V lost 6 bases and J lost 4; bases outside the gene matches: 12. The CDR3 has 16 amino acids. Combining the CDR3 with reference TRBV11-2 and TRBJ2-1 gives the whole variable domain EAGVAQSPRYKIIEKRQSVAFWCNPISGHATLYWYQQILGQGPKLLIQFQNNGVVDDSQLPKDRFSAERLKGVDSTLKIQPAKLEDSAVYLCASRYLAGAGYNEQFFGPGTRLTVL.

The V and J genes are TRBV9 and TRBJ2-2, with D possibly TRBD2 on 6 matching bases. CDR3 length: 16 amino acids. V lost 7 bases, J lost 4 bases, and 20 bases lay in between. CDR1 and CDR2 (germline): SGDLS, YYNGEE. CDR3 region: CASSPGRAAGTGELFF. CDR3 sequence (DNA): TGTGCCAGCTCCCCAGGCCGGGCAGCGGGCACCGGGGAGCTGTTTTTT.

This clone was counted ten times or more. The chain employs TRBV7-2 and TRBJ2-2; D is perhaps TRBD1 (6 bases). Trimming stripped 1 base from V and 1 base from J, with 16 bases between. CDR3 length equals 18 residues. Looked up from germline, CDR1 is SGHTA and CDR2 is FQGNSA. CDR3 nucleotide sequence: TGTGCCAGCAGCTTAGGAGGATTGGGGACAAAGAACACCGGGGAGCTGTTTTTT. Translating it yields CASSLGGLGTKNTGELFF.

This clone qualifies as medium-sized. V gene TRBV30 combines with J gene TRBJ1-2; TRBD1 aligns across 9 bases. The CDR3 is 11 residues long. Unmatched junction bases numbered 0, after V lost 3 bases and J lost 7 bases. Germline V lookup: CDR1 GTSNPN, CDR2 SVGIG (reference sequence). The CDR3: CAWRQGAGYTF. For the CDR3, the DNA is TGTGCCTGGAGACAGGGGGCTGGCTACACCTTC.

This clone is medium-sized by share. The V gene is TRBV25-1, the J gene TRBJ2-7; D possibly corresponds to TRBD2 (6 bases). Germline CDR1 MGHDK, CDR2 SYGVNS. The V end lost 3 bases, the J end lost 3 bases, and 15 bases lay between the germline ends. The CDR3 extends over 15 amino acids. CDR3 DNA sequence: TGTGCCAGCAGTGACGGGACTCCGGCGATCTACGAGCAGTACTTC. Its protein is CASSDGTPAIYEQYF.

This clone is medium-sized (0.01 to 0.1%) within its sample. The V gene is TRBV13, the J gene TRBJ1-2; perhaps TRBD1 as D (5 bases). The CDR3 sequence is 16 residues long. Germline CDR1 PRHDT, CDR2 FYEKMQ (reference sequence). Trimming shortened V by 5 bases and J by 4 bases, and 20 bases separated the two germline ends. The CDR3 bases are TGTGCCAGCAGCAAAGGCCTCGGGACGGGGATCTATGGCTACACCTTC. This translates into CASSKGLGTGIYGYTF.

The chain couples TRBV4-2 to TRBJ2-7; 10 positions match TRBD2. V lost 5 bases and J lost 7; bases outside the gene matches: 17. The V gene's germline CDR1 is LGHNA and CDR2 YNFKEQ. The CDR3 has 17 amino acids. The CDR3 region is CASSRALEREGEWEQYF. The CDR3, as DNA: TGTGCCAGCAGCAGAGCCCTAGAGCGGGAGGGCGAATGGGAGCAGTACTTC.

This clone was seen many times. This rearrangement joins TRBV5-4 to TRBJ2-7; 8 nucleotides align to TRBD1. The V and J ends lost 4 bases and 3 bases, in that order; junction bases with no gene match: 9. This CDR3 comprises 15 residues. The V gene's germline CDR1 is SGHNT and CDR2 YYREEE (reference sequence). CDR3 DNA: TGTGCCAGCAGCCGCCTGACAGGGGTCCACTACGAGCAGTACTTC. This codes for CASSRLTGVHYEQYF.

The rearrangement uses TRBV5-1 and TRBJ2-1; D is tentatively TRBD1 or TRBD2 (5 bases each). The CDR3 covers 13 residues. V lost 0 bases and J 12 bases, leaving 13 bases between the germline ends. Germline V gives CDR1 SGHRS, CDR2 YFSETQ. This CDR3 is CASSLGGPEGQFF. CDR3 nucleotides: TGCGCCAGCAGCTTGGGGGGCCCTGAGGGGCAGTTCTTC. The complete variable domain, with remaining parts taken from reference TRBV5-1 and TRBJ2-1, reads KAGVTQTPRYLIKTRGQQVTLSCSPISGHRSVSWYQQTPGQGLQFLFEYFSETQRNKGNFPGRFSGRQFSNSRSEMNVSTLELGDSALYLCASSLGGPEGQFFGPGTRLTVL.